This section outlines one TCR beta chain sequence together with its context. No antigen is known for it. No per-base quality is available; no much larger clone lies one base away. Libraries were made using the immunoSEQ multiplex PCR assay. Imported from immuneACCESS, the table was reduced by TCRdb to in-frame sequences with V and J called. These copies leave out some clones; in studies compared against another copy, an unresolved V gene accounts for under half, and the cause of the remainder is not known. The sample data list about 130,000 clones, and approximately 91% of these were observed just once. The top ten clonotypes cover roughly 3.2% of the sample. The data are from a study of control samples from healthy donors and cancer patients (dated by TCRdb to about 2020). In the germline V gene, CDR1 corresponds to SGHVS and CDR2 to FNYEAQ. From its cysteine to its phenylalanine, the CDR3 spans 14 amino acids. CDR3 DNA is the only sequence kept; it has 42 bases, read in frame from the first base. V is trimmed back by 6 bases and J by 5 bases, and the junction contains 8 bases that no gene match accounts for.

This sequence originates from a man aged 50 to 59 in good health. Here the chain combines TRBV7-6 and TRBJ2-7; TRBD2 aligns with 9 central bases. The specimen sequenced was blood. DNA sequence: TGTGCCAGCAGACGAGGCGGGGGGGCGGACGAGCAGTACTTC. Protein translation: CASRRGGGADEQYF.